These T cell receptor beta chains were read from a single sample in a study of identical twins. TCRdb called the 5' RACE reads again in MiXCR, with one record for every CDR3 protein. The sample gives 350,000 to 450,000 distinct CDR3 sequences, less than 20% of which show up once; 10% to 15% is in the top ten. The specimen was naive T cells sorted from blood. The receptors shown here come from a man aged 45-60 years in good health. The CDR3 runs from the conserved cysteine through the conserved F or W. Expanded clones are given a class, and other clones once, few, many or no size at all.

clone_size	j_call	v_call	cdr3_length	cdr3_aa
NA	TRBJ2-2	TRBV7-9	13	CASTQGGTGELFF
NA	TRBJ2-1	TRBV29-1	13	CSGSGSVHNEQFF
NA	TRBJ2-7	TRBV6-1	13	CASRPDFGTEQHF
few	TRBJ2-7	TRBV7-9	13	CASSLGGLEPEYF
many	TRBJ2-7	TRBV3-1	16	CASSQVDPDPNYEQYF
few	TRBJ1-1	TRBV5-1	15	CASSLGGMGSTEAFF
few	TRBJ2-1	TRBV4-2	16	CASSQVMGGSYNEQFF
few	TRBJ2-2	TRBV4-1	17	CASSQEGKGRDTGELFF
few	TRBJ2-5	TRBV28	15	CASRPDRGWRETQYF
many	TRBJ2-3	TRBV9	15	CASSNNNRGTDTQYF
few	TRBJ2-2	TRBV20-1	16	CSARDHGGRETGELFF
NA	TRBJ1-1	TRBV5-4	13	CASSLGQGPEAFF
many	TRBJ1-2	TRBV18	13	CASSPGTNYGYTF
NA	TRBJ1-6	TRBV19	16	CASGYLTGTANSPLHF
NA	TRBJ2-5	TRBV5-6	14	CASSEGGTVETQYF
few	TRBJ2-2	TRBV28	16	CASNPDRDANTGELFF
few	TRBJ2-1	TRBV20-1	16	CSAKLVSSGRAGEQFF
few	TRBJ2-2	TRBV5-5	18	CASSLGLGQGKHTGELFF
NA	TRBJ1-1	TRBV6-5	15	CASSYSRYGATEAFF
few	TRBJ2-3	TRBV6-5	16	CASSYSGTSRADTQYF
many	TRBJ2-3	TRBV6-1	14	CASRGQSELDTQYF
NA	TRBJ2-3	TRBV20-1	20	CRLVPSWGLASKNSTDTQYF
NA	TRBJ2-7	TRBV6-2/TRBV6-3	15	CASNQGTGGLYEQYF
NA	TRBJ2-1	TRBV28	14	CASRRESSYNEQFF
many	TRBJ1-1	TRBV6-1	13	CATQKSMNTEAFF
few	TRBJ2-7	TRBV20-1	14	CSARESGRPNEQYF